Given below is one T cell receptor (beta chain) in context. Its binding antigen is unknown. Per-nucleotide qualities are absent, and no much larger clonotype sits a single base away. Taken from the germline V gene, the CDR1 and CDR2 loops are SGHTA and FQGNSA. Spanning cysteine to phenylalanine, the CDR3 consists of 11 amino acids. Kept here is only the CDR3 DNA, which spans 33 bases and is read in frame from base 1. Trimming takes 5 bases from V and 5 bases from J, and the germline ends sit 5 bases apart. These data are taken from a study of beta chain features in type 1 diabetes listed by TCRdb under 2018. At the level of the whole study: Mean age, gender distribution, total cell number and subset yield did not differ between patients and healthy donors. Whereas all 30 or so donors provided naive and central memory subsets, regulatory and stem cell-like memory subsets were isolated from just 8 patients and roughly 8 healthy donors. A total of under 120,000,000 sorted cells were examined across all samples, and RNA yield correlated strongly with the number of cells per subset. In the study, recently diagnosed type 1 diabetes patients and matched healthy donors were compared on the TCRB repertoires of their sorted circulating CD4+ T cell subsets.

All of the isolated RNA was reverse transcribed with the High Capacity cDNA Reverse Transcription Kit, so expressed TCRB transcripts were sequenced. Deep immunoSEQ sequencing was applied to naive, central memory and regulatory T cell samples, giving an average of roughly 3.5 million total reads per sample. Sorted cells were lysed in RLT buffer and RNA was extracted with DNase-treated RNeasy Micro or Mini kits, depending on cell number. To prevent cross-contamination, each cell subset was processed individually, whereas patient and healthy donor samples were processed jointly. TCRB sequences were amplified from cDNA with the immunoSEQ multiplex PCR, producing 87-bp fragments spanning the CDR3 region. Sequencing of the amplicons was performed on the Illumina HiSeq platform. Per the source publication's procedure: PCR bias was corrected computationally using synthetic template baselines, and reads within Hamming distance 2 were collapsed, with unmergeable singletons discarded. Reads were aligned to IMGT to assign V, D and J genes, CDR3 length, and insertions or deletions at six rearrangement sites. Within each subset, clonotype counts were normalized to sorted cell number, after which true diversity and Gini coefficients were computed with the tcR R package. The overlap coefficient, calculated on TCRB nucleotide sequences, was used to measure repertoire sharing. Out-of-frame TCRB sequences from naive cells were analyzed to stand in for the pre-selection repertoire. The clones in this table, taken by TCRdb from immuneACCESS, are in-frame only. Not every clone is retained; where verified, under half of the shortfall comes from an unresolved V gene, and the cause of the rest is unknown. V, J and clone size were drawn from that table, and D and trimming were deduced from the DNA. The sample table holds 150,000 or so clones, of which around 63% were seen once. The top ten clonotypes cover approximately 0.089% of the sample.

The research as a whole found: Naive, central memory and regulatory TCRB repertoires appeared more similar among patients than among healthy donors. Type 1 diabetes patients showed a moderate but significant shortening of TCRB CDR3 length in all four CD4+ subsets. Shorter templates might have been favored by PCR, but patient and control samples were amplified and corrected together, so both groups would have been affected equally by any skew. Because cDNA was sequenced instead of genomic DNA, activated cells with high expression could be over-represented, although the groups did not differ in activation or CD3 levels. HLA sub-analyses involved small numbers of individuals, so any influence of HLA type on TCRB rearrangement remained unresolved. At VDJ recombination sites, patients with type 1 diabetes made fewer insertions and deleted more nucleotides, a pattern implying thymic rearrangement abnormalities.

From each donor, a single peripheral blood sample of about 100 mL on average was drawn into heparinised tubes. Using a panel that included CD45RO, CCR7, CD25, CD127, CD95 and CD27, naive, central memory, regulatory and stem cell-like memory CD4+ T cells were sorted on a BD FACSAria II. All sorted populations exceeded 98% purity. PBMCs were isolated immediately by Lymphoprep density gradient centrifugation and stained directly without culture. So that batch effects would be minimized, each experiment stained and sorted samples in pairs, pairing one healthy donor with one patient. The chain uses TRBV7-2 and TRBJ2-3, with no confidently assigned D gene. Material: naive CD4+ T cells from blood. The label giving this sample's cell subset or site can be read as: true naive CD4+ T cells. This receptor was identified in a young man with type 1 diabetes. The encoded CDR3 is CASSPRDTQYF. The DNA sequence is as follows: TGTGCCAGCAGCCCCAGAGATACGCAGTATTTT.